This T cell receptor beta chain was captured by sequencing in a study of T cell responses to AZD1222 COVID-19 vaccine. Findings and limits, study-wide: The study found vaccine-associated CD4 TCRs spanning spike, dominant at 160-218 and 743-854. Variant regions that are unmutated are reportedly the target of nearly half of spike-specific TCRs. Increased Spike-specific TCR breadth and depth were observed after two AZD1222 doses.

The CDR3 runs 14 residues. Germline CDR1 and CDR2: MNHEY and SVGEGT. V shed 6 bases and J 7 bases; nucleotides not matched to a gene: 5. Comments on this clone: What it recognizes is unknown.

This table comes from immunoSEQ multiplex PCR, and its TCRdb copy is limited to in-frame clones, with some not included. Of 130,000 or so clones listed, about 89% are singletons. This material consisted of peripheral blood, taken 28 days after the second dose of the MenACWY control vaccine. The rearrangement links TRBV6-2 or TRBV6-3 to TRBJ2-1; TRBD2 aligns across 11 bases. The clonotype originates from an adult who received the MenACWY meningococcal vaccine as a control. The CDR3: CASSLRLAGNEQFF. Written as DNA, the CDR3 is TGTGCCAGCAGCCTTAGACTAGCGGGGAATGAGCAGTTCTTC.